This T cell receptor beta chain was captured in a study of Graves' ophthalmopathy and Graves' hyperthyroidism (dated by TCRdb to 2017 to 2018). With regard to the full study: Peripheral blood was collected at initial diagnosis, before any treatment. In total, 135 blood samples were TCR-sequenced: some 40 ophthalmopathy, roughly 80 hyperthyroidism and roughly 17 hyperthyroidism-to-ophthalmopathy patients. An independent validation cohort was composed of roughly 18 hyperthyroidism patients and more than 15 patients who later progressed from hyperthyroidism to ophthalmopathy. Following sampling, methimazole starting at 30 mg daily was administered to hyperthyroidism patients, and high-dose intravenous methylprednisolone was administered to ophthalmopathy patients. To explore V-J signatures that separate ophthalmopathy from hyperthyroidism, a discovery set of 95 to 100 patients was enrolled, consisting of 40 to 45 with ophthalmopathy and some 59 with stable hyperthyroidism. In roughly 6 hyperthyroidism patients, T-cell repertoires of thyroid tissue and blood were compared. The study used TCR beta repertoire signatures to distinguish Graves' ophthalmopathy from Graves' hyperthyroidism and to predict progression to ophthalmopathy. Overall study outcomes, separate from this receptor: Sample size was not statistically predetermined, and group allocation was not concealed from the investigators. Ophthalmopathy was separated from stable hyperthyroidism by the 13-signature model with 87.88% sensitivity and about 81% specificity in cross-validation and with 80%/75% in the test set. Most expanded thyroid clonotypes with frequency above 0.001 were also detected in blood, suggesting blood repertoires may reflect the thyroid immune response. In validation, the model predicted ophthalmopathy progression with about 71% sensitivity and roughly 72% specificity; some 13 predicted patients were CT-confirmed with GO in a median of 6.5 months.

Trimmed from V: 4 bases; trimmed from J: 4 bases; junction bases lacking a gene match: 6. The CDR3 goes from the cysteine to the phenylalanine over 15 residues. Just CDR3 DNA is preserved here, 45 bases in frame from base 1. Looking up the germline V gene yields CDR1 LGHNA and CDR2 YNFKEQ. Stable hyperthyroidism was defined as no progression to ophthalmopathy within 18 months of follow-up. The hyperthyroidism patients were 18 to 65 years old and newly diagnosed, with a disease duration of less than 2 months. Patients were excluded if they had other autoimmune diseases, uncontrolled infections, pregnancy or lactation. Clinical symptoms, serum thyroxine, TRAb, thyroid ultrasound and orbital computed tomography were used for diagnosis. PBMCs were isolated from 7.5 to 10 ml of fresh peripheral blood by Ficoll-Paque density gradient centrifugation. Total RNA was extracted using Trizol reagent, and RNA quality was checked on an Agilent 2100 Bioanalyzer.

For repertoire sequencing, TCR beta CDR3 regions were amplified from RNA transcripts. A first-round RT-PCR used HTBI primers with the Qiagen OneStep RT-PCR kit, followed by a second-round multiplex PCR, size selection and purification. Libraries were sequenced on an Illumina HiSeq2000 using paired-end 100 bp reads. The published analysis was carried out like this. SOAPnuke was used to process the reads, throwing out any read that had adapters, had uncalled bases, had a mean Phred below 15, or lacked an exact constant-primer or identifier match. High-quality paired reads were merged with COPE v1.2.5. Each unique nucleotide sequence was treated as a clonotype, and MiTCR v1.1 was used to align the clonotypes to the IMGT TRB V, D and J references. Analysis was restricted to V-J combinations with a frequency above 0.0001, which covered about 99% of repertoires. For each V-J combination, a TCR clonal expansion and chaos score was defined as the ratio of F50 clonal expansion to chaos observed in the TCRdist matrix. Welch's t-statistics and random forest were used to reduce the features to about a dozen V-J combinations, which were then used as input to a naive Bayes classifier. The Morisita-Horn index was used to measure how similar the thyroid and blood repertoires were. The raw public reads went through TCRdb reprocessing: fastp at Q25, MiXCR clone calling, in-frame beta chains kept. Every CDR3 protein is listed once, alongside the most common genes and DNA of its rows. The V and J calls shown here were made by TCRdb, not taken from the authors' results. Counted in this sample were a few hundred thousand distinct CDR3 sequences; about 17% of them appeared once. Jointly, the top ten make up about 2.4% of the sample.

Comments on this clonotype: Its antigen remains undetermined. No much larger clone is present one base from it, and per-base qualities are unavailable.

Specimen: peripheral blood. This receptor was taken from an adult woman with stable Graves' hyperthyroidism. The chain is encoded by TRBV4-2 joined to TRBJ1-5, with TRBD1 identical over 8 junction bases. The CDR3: CASSRATGGNQPQHF. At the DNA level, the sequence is TGTGCCAGCAGCCGCGCAACAGGGGGGAATCAGCCCCAGCATTTT.